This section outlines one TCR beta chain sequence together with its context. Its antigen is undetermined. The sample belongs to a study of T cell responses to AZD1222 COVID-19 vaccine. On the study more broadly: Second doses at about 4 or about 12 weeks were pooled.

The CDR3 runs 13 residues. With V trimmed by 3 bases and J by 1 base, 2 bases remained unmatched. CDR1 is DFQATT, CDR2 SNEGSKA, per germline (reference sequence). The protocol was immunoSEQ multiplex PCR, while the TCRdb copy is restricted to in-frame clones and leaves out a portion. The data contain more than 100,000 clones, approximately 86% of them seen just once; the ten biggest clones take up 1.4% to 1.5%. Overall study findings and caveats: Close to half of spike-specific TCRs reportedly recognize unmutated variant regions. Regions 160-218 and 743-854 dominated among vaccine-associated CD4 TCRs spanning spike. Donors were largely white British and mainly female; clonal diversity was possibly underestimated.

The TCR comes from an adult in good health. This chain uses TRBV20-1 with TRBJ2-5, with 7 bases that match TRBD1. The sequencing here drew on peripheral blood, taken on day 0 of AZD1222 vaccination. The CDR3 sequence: CSASRDSQETQYF. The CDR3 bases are TGCAGTGCTAGTAGGGACAGCCAAGAGACCCAGTACTTC.